This record covers a single TCR beta chain. The target antigen is unknown. The entry originates in a study of T cell repertoires in cytomegalovirus infection. As for the study in general: The public TCR beta signatures pointed to both CMV infection and matching HLA type.

The CDR3 contains 15 residues. CDR1 is SEHNR and CDR2 is FQNEAQ in the germline V gene (reference sequence). V was pared by 3 bases and J by 2 bases, with 12 bases between. One entry per CDR3 protein results from TCRdb running MiXCR on the reads. The data contain roughly 78,000 distinct CDR3 sequences, 35% to 50% of them seen just once; the ten biggest clones take up 93%. Study-level results: HLA-C-restricted CMV-specific TCR beta clonotypes prevailed in the ex vivo response.

The TCR comes from a human donor in good health (CMV status not recorded). Some clones in this sample may be carry-over from other donors' samples. Here the sequenced sample was CD8+ T cells from cultured PBMCs, taken from culture after CMV antigen stimulation. V gene TRBV7-9 combines with J gene TRBJ2-3; D not certain. The CDR3 sequence is CASSFITRNTDTQYF. CDR3 nucleotides: TGTGCCAGCAGCTTTATAACACGGAACACAGATACGCAGTATTTT.